This is a list of T cell receptor beta chains from one sample in a study of T cell changes during pregnancy in multiple sclerosis. Data came from immunoSEQ multiplex PCR; TCRdb stores just in-frame clones and leaves some out. The data show tens of thousands of clones, roughly 87% seen once. The source material was CD4+ T cells from peripheral blood mononuclear cells, sampled in the first trimester of pregnancy. Every receptor here comes from a female donor with multiple sclerosis, enrolled in a pregnancy study. Both conserved end residues are part of each CDR3. Fields, in order: CDR3 length, V gene, CDR3 protein.

16 TRBV4-2 CASSQAPRGPQETQYF
18 TRBV7-9 CASSLDEGQGKRNSPLHF
15 TRBV6-5 CASSYSTGGLYEQYF
13 TRBV7-3 CASSSSGLGGYTF
15 TRBV6-6 CASNQELSTQETQYF
15 TRBV5-8 CASSKGTSGYNEQFF
19 TRBV7-8 CASNPYGTGPRSGANVLTF
14 TRBV9 CASSAAQLAGGYTF
15 TRBV6-6 CASSYSRNSNQPQHF
14 TRBV19 CASSMGGNTDTQYF
16 TRBV2 CASSLRTSANTGELFF
15 TRBV9 CASSVTGTVFEKLFF
16 TRBV11-2 CASSPNIAGSYNEQFF
14 TRBV10-2 CASRDSNSNQPQHF
16 TRBV5-1 CASSFGTSLSYNEQFF
12 TRBV2 CASSGQGDTQYF
15 TRBV2 CASSEQGVMGTEAFF
14 TRBV27 CASSFKSGNQPQHF
15 TRBV25-1 CASSHQRSSYNEQFF